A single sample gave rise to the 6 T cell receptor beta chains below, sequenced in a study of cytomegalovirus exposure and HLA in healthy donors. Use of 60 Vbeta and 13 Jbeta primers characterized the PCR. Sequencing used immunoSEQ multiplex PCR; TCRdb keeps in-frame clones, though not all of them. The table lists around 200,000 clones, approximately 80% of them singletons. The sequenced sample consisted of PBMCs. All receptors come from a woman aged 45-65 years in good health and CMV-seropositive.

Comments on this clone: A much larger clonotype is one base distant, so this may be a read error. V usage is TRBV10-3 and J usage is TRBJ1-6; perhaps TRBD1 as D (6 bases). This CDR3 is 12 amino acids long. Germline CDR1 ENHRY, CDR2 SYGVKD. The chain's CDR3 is CATNRVNSPLRF. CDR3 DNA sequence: TGTGCCACCAACAGGGTGAATTCACCCCTCCGCTTT.

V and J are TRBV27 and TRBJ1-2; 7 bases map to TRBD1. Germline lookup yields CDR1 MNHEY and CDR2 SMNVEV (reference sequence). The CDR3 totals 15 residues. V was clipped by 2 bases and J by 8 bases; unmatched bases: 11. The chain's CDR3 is CASSLGRQGLGGYTF. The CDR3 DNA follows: TGTGCCAGCAGTTTAGGTAGACAGGGACTTGGCGGCTACACCTTC.

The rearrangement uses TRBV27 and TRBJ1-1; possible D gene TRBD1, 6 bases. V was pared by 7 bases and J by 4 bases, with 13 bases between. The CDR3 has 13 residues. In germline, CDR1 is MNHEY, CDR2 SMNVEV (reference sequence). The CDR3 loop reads CASTDTGSTEAFF. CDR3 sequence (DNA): TGTGCCAGCACTGACACAGGGAGCACTGAAGCTTTCTTT.

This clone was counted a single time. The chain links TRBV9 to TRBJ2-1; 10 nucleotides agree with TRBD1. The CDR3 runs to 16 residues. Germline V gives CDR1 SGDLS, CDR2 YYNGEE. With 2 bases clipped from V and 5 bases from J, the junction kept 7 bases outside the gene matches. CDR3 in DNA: TGTGCCAGCAGCGTGCACCGGGACAGGGGAGACAATGAGCAGTTCTTC. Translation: CASSVHRDRGDNEQFF. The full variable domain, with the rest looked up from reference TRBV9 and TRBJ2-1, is DSGVTQTPKHLITATGQRVTLRCSPRSGDLSVYWYQQSLDQGLQFLIQYYNGEERAKGNILERFSAQQFPDLHSELNLSSLELGDSALYFCASSVHRDRGDNEQFFGPGTRLTVL.

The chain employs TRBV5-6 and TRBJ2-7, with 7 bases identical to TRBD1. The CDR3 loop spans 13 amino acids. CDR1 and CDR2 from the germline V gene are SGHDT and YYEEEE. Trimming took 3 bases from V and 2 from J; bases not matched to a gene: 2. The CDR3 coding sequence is TGTGCCAGCAGCTCGACAGGGCCCTACGAGCAGTACTTC. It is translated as CASSSTGPYEQYF.

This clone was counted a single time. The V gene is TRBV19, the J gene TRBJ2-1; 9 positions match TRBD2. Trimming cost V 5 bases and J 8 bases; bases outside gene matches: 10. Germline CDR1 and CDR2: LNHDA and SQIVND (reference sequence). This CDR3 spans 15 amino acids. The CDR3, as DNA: TGTGCCAGTAGTTATACGCGGGGGGGAGTCGATGAGCAGTTCTTC. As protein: CASSYTRGGVDEQFF.